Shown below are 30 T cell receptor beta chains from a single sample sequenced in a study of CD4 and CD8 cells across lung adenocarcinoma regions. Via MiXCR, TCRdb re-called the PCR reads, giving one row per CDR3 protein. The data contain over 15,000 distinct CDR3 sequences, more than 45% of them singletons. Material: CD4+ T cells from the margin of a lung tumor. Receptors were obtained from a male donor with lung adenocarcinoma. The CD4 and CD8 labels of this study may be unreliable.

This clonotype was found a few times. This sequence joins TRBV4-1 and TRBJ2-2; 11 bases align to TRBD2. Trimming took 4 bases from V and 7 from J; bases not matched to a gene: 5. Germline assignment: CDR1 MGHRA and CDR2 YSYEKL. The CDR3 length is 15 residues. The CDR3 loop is CASSPSLAGVGELFF. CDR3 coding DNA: TGCGCCAGCAGCCCCTCACTAGCGGGAGTCGGGGAGCTGTTTTTT.

CDR3 sequence (DNA): TGCGCCAGCAGTGAGGAGGAAGCATCCTACAATGAGCAGTTCTTC. Protein: CASSEEEASYNEQFF. The chain uses TRBV10-1 and TRBJ2-1, with unresolved D. Looked up from germline, CDR1 is WNHNN and CDR2 is SYGVQD (reference sequence). The ends were cut back, 2 bases at V and 1 base at J, with 9 bases in the middle. CDR3 length equals 15 residues.

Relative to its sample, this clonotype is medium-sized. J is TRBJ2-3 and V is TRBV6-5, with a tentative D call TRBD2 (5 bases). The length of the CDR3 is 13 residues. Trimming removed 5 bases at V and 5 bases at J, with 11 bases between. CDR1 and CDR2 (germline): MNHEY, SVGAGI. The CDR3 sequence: CASSQLGGDTQYF. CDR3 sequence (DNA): TGTGCCAGCAGTCAACTCGGAGGAGATACGCAGTATTTT.

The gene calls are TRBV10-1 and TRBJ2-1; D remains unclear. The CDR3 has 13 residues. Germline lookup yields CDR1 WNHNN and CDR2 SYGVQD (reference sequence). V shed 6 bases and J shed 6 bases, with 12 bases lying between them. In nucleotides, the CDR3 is TGCGCCAGCAGCCCCGGACGAAGCAATGAGCAGTTCTTC. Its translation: CASSPGRSNEQFF.

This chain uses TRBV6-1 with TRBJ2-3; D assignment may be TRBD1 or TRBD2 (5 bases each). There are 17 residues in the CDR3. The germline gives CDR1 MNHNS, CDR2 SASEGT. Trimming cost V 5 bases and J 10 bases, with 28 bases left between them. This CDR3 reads CASSTHRDAVSTGAQYF. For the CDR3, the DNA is TGTGCCAGCAGTACCCACCGGGACGCTGTGAGCACCGGGGCGCAGTATTTT.

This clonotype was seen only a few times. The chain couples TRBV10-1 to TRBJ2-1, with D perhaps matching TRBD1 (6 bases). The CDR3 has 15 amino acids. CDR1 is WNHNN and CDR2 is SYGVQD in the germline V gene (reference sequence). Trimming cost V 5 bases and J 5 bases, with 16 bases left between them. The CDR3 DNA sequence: TGCGCCAGCAGTTTGTCCAGGGGAGCCAACAATGAGCAGTTCTTC. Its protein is CASSLSRGANNEQFF.

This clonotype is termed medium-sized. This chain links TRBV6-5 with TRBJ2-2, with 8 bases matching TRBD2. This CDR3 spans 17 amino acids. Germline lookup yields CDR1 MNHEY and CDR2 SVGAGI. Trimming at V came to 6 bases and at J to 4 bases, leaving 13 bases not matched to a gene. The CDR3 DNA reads TGTGCCAGCAGCCGGAGGGGAGCAGCGGGAGCCACCGGGGAGCTGTTTTTT. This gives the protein CASSRRGAAGATGELFF.

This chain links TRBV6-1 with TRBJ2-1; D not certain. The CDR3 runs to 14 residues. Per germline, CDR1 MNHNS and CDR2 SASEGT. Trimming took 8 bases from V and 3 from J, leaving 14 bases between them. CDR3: CASGTSDHYNEQFF. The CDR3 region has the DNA TGTGCCAGCGGAACATCCGACCACTACAATGAGCAGTTCTTC.

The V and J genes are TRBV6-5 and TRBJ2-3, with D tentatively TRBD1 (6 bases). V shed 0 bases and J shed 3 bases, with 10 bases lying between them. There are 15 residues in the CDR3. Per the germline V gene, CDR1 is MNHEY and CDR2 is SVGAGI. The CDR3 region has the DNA TGTGCCAGCAGTTACTCGTACCAGGGGACAGATACGCAGTATTTT. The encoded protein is CASSYSYQGTDTQYF.

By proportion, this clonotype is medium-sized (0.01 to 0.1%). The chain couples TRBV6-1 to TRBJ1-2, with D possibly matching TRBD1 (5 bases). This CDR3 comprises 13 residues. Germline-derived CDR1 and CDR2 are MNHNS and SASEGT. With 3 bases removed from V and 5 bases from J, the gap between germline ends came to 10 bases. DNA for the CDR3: TGTGCCAGCAGTGAGCGGACAAATTATGGCTACACCTTC. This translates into CASSERTNYGYTF.

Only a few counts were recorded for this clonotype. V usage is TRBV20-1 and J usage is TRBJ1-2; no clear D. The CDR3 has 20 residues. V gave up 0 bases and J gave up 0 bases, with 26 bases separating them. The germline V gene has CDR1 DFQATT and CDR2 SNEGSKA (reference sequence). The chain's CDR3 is CSARDLKRSLRTVANYGYTF. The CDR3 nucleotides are TGCAGTGCTAGAGACCTGAAGAGATCTCTTCGAACGGTAGCTAACTATGGCTACACCTTC.

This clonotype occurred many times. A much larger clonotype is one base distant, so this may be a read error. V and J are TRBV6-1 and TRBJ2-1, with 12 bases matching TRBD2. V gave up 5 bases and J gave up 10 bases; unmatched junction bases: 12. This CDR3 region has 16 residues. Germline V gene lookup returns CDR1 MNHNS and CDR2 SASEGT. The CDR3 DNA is TGTGCCAGCAGTCCCGGGACTAGCGGGTGGGACGGGGAGCAGTTCTTC. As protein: CASSPGTSGWDGEQFF.

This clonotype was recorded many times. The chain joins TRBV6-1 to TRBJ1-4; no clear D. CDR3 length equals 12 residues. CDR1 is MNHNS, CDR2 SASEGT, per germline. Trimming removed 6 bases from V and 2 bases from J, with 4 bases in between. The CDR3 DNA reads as TGTGCCAGCAGCGACACTAATGAAAAACTGTTTTTT. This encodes CASSDTNEKLFF.

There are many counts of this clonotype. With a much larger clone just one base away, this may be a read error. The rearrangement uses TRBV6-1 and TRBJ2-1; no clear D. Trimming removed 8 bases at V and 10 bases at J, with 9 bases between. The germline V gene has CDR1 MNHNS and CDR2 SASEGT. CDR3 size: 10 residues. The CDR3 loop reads CASSSYEQFF. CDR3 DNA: TGTGCCAGCTCCTCCTACGAGCAGTTCTTC.

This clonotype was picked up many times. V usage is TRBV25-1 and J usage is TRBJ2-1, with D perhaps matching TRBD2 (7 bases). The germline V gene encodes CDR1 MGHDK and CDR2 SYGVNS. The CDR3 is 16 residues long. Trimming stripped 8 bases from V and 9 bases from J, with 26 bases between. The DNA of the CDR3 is TGTGCCAGCGGGGGGGGGGCCCCGGTCGGGCTGGGTGAGCAGTTCTTC. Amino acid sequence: CASGGGAPVGLGEQFF.

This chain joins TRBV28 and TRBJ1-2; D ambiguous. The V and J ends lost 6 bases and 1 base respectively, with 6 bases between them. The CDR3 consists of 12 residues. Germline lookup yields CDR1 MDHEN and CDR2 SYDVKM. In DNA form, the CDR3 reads TGTGCCAGCAGGGACGTTAACTATGGCTACACCTTC. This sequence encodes CASRDVNYGYTF.

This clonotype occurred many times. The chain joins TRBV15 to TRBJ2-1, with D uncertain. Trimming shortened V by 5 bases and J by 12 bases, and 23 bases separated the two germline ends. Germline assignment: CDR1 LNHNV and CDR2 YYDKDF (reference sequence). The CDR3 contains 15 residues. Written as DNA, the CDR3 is TGTGCCACCAGCCCCCGGCTAGACGCTTTGGTAGGGCAGTTCTTC. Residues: CATSPRLDALVGQFF.

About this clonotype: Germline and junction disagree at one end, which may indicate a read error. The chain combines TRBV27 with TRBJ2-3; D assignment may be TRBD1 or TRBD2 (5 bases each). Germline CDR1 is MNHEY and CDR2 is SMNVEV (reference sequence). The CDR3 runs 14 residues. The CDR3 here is CASSRPGTTDTQYF. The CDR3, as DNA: TGTGCCAGCAGTAGGCCCGGGACGACAGACACTCAGTACTTT.

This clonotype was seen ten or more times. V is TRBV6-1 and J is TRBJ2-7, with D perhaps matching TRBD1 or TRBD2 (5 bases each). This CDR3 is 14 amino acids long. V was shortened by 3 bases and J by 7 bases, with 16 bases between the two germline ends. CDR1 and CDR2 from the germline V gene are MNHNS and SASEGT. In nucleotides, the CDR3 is TGTGCCAGCAGTGATTGGGACCCTTTGGGGGAGCAGTACTTC. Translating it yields CASSDWDPLGEQYF.

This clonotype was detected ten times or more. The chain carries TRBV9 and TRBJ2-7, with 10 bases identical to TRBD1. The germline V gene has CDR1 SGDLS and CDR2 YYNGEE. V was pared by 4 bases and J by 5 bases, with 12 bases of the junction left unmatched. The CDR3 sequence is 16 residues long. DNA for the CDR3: TGTGCCAGCAGCTACGGGGCCGGGACAGGGGTTAACGAGCAGTACTTC. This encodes CASSYGAGTGVNEQYF. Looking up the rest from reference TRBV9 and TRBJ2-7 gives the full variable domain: DSGVTQTPKHLITATGQRVTLRCSPRSGDLSVYWYQQSLDQGLQFLIQYYNGEERAKGNILERFSAQQFPDLHSELNLSSLELGDSALYFCASSYGAGTGVNEQYFGPGTRLTVT.

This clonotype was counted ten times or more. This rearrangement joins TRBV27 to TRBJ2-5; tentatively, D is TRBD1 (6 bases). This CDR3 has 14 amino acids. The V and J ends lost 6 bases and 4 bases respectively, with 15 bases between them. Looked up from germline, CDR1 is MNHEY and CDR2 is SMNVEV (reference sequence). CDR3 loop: CASSPHQGTETQYF. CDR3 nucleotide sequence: TGTGCCAGCAGCCCCCACCAGGGGACAGAGACCCAGTACTTC.

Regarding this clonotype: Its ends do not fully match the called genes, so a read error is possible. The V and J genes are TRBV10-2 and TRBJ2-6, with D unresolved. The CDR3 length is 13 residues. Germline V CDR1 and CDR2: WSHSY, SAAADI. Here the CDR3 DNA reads TGCGCCACCACTTATCCTTGGTCCAACGTCCTGTCTTTC. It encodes CATTYPWSNVLSF.

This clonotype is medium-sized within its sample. This CDR3 reads CASTAGGYTEQFF. Written as DNA, the CDR3 is TGTGCCAGCACAGCGGGAGGGTATACTGAGCAGTTCTTC. V is TRBV6-1 and J is TRBJ2-1, with 10 bases identical to TRBD2. CDR1 and CDR2 (germline): MNHNS, SASEGT. V was pared by 7 bases and J by 9 bases, with 6 bases of the junction left unmatched. The CDR3 contains 13 residues.

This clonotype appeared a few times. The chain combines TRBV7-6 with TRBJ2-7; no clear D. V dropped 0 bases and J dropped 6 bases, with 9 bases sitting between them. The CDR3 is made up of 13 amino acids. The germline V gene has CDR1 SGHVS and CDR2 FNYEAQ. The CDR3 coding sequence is TGTGCCAGCAGCTTAGCGAGGAGCTTCGAGCAGTACTTC. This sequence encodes CASSLARSFEQYF.

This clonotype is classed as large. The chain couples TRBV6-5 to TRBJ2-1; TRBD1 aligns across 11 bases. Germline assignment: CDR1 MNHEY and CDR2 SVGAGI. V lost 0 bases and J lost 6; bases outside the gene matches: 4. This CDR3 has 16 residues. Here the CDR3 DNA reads TGTGCCAGCAGTTACTCGTCCGGGACAGGGGGCAATGAGCAGTTCTTC. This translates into CASSYSSGTGGNEQFF.

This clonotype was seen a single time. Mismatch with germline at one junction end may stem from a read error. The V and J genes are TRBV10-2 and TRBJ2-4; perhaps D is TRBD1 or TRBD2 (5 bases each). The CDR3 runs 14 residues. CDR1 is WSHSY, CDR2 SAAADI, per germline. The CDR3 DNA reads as TGCGGCAGCAAGGGGCTGGGAGCCGAAGACACGCAGTACTTC. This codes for CGSKGLGAEDTQYF.

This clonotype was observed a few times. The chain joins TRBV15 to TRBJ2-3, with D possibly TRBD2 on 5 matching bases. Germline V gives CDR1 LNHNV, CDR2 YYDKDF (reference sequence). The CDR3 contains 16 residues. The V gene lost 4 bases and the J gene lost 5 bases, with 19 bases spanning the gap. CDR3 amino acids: CATSKSRGGFGDTQYF. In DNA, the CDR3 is TGTGCCACCAGCAAAAGCCGGGGTGGCTTCGGAGATACGCAGTATTTT.

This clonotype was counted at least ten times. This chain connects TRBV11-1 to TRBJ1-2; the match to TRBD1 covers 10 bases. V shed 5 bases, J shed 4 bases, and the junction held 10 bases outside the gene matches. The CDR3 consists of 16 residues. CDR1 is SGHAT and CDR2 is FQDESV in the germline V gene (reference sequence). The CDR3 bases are TGTGCCAGCAGCGTAACGACAGGGGGCAGTGGCTATGGCTACACCTTC. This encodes CASSVTTGGSGYGYTF.

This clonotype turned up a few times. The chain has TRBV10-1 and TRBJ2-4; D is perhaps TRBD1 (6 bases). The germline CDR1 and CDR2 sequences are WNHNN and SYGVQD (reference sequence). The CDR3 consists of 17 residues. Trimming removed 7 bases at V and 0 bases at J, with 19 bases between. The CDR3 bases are TGCGCCAGCACAACGGACAGCCTAAGCCTAGCCAAAAACATTCAGTACTTC. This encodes CASTTDSLSLAKNIQYF.

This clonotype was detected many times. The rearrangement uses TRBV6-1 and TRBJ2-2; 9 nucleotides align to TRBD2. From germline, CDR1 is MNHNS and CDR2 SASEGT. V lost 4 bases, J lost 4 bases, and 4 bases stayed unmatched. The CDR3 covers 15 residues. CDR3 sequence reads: CASSGAGGATGELFF. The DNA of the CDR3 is TGTGCCAGCAGTGGAGCGGGAGGTGCCACCGGGGAGCTGTTTTTT.